Listed below are T cell receptor beta chains from one sample, sequenced in a study of shared clonotypes between healthy human individuals. Libraries were prepared by immunoSEQ multiplex PCR; TCRdb keeps only in-frame clonotypes and omits some of them. The sample holds 2,500,000 or so clones, around 94% seen once. The sample consisted of naive CD4+ T cells sorted from blood. The receptors come from a man between 18 and 29 years old in good health. The CDR3 runs from the conserved cysteine through the conserved F or W. Fields, in order: J gene, V gene, D gene, CDR3 DNA, CDR3 protein. D genes are given only for firm matches.

>TRBJ2-7|TRBV28|.
TGTGCCAGCAAGAGGGCAGGGGGGACTAGGGAGCAGTACTTC
CASKRAGGTREQYF
>TRBJ2-7|TRBV18|.
TGTGCCAGCTCACCACGGGGGGCATACTCCTACGAGCAGTACTTC
CASSPRGAYSYEQYF
>TRBJ1-2|TRBV5-1|.
TGCGCCAGCAGCGCCAGATGGACGGACGGCTACACCTTC
CASSARWTDGYTF
>TRBJ2-5|TRBV5-1|TRBD2
TGCGCCAGCTCAAGCGGGGGGGCAGAGGAGACCCAGTACTTC
CASSSGGAEETQYF
>TRBJ1-1|TRBV18|.
TGTGCCAGCTCACCCCTCGGGACGATGAACACTGAAGCTTTCTTT
CASSPLGTMNTEAFF
>TRBJ2-7|TRBV4-3|.
TGCGCCCCACCCCCCCCTACCGCCCACGAGCAGTACTTC
CAPPPPTAHEQYF
>TRBJ2-1|TRBV5-4|TRBD2
TGTGCCAGCAGCTTGATAGCGGGGGACTACAATGAGCAGTTCTTC
CASSLIAGDYNEQFF
>TRBJ1-2|TRBV28|TRBD1
TGTGCCAGCAGTTACAGGGGAGAATTCTATGGCTACACCTTC
CASSYRGEFYGYTF
>TRBJ2-4|TRBV11-2|.
TGTGCCAGCAGTTCCGGTTCAGCCAAAAACATTCAGTACTTC
CASSSGSAKNIQYF
>TRBJ2-2|TRBV9|.
TGTGCCAGCAGCGTAGGGTTCCGAAACCCGAACACCGGGGAGCTGTTTTTT
CASSVGFRNPNTGELFF
>TRBJ2-3|TRBV5-1|.
TGCGCCAGCAGCTATCCGACAGATACTAGCACAGATACGCAGTATTTT
CASSYPTDTSTDTQYF
>TRBJ1-1|TRBV12-5|.
TGTGCTAGTGGTTTGGTTGAGGGCAGTCGACGGACTGAAGCTTTCTTT
CASGLVEGSRRTEAFF
>TRBJ2-7|TRBV4-1|.
TGCGCCAGCAGCCAAGCCAGCGGCCCCTACGAGCAGTACTTC
CASSQASGPYEQYF